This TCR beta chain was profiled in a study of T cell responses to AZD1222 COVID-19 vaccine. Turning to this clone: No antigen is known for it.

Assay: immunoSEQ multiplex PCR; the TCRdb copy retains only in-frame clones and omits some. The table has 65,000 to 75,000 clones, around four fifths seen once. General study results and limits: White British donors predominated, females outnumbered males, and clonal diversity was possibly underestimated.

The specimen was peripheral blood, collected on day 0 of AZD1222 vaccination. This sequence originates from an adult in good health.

The CDR3 DNA sequence: TGTGCCAGCAGCACCGCGGGGCACCCCTCTCTGCCCCAGCATTTT. Residues: CASSTAGHPSLPQHF. The chain uses TRBV5-5 and TRBJ1-5, with a possible D match to TRBD1 (5 bases). Trimming took off 4 bases at V and 9 bases at J, with 20 bases between the two ends. CDR3 length equals 15 residues. Germline V gene lookup returns CDR1 SGHKS and CDR2 YYEKEE (reference sequence).